A single sample gave rise to the 18 T cell receptor beta chains below, sequenced in a study of molecular identifiers for immune sequencing clone quantification. TCRdb fed the PCR reads into MiXCR, producing one record per CDR3 protein. The sample lists hundreds of thousands of distinct CDR3 sequences, roughly 27% occurring once. The sample comprised naive CD8+ T cells from blood, with Jurkat cell RNA spiked in. Indicated subset: FACS-sorted CD8+CD4-CCR7+CD45RA+ naive T cells. These TCRs come from a human donor in good health. Some libraries in this study had Jurkat cell RNA spiked in.

Notes on this clonotype: Sequence at one end of the junction differs from germline and may be a read error. V and J are TRBV3-1 and TRBJ2-7, with no clear D. CDR1 and CDR2 from the germline V gene are LGHDT and YNNKEL (reference sequence). The CDR3 is 13 residues long. The DNA for the CDR3 is TGTGCCAGAAGCCAAGATTTGCCGCACGAGCAGTACTTC. Residues: CARSQDLPHEQYF.

This clonotype has only a few counts. V usage is TRBV20-1 and J usage is TRBJ2-7, with D perhaps matching TRBD2 (6 bases). Trimming pared 3 bases from V and 2 bases from J, leaving 14 bases between. Germline-derived CDR1 and CDR2 are DFQATT and SNEGSKA (reference sequence). The CDR3 is 14 amino acids. The CDR3 loop reads CSARYSGDPYEQYF. The CDR3 nucleotides are TGCAGTGCTAGGTATAGCGGCGACCCCTACGAGCAGTACTTC.

This clonotype has only one observation. This chain connects TRBV12-3 or TRBV12-4 to TRBJ2-7, with D uncertain. Trimming removed 6 bases from V and 2 bases from J, with 11 bases in between. The CDR3 covers 13 residues. DNA for the CDR3: TGTGCCAGCAGAGAGGACCCAGCCTACGAGCAGTACTTC. This sequence encodes CASREDPAYEQYF.

As concerns this clonotype: One base away lies a much larger clone, so this may be a sequencing read error. This chain joins TRBV20-1 and TRBJ2-7; D possibly matches TRBD1 or TRBD2 (5 bases each). CDR3 length: 15 amino acids. V was shortened by 0 bases and J by 7 bases, with 19 bases between the two germline ends. Germline V gives CDR1 DFQATT, CDR2 SNEGSKA (reference sequence). The CDR3 nucleotides read TGCAGTGCTAGAGATCTGGCAGGGACCCCGGGGGAGCAGTACTTC. This sequence encodes CSARDLAGTPGEQYF.

The V gene is TRBV19, the J gene TRBJ1-1; possibly TRBD1 for D (5 bases). CDR3 length equals 13 residues. V lost 2 bases and J 6 bases, leaving 10 bases between the germline ends. Germline assignment: CDR1 LNHDA and CDR2 SQIVND (reference sequence). This chain's CDR3 is CASSILGGPEAFF. In nucleotides, the CDR3 is TGTGCCAGTAGTATATTGGGGGGTCCTGAAGCTTTCTTT. Complete variable domain (other parts from reference TRBV19 and TRBJ1-1): DGGITQSPKYLFRKEGQNVTLSCEQNLNHDAMYWYRQDPGQGLRLIYYSQIVNDFQKGDIAEGYSVSREKKESFPLTVTSAQKNPTAFYLCASSILGGPEAFFGQGTRLTVV.

This chain links TRBV28 with TRBJ2-1, with TRBD2 identical over 8 bases. Per germline, CDR1 MDHEN and CDR2 SYDVKM. Trimming took 5 bases from V and 10 from J; bases not matched to a gene: 10. This CDR3 spans 14 amino acids. The CDR3 is CASSPRTSPLEQFF. The CDR3, as DNA: TGTGCCAGCAGTCCCCGGACTAGCCCGCTAGAGCAGTTCTTC.

The chain recombines TRBV28 with TRBJ1-4, with D maybe TRBD1 (5 bases). The V and J ends lost 6 bases and 8 bases respectively, with 13 bases between them. The length of the CDR3 is 13 residues. Per the germline V gene, CDR1 is MDHEN and CDR2 is SYDVKM. The CDR3 region has the DNA TGTGCCAGCAGCACCAGGGCGGACGAAAAACTGTTTTTT. Translating it yields CASSTRADEKLFF.

In this sample, this clonotype turned up many times. The chain has TRBV14 and TRBJ2-1, with TRBD2 identical over 13 bases. Germline V gene lookup returns CDR1 SGHDN and CDR2 FVKESK. V gave up 4 bases and J gave up 6 bases; unmatched junction bases: 3. This CDR3 comprises 15 residues. Here the CDR3 reads CASSPGLAGSNEQFF. DNA of the CDR3: TGTGCCAGCAGCCCGGGACTAGCGGGATCCAATGAGCAGTTCTTC.

About this clonotype: It may be a read error: a sequence one base away is much more abundant. J is TRBJ2-7 and V is TRBV7-2; D is possibly TRBD1 (6 bases). Trimming left V 7 bases short and J 3 bases short, with 19 bases between. This CDR3 comprises 15 residues. From germline, CDR1 is SGHTA and CDR2 FQGNSA. The CDR3 loop reads CASTPSRGSFYEQYF. The CDR3 nucleotides read TGTGCCAGCACCCCCTCCAGGGGCTCATTCTACGAGCAGTACTTC.

This clonotype has ten or more counts. J is TRBJ2-7 and V is TRBV2, with unresolved D. Looked up from germline, CDR1 is SNHLY and CDR2 is FYNNEI. V lost 1 base and J 5 bases, leaving 3 bases between the germline ends. CDR3 size: 11 residues. The CDR3 region is CASSEVNEQYF. The DNA for the CDR3 is TGTGCCAGCAGTGAAGTAAACGAGCAGTACTTC.

The V call is TRBV24-1, the J call TRBJ2-1; 10 bases match TRBD2. Germline V CDR1 and CDR2: KGHDR, SFDVKD. The CDR3 sequence is 16 residues long. Unmatched junction bases numbered 6, after V lost 2 bases and J lost 6 bases. The CDR3 DNA follows: TGTGCCACCAGTGATTCGGGACTAGCGCTATTCAATGAGCAGTTCTTC. Translation gives CATSDSGLALFNEQFF.

The chain combines TRBV19 with TRBJ1-5, with D unresolved. The germline V gene has CDR1 LNHDA and CDR2 SQIVND (reference sequence). The CDR3 length is 15 residues. Trimming shortened V by 5 bases and J by 5 bases, and 16 bases separated the two germline ends. DNA of the CDR3: TGTGCCAGTAGTCCCCGGGGTCAGTCCTATCAGCCCCAGCATTTT. Protein sequence: CASSPRGQSYQPQHF.

The chain employs TRBV7-2 and TRBJ2-7, with 7 bases lining up with TRBD1. The CDR3 is made up of 14 amino acids. Trimming cost V 5 bases and J 3 bases; bases outside gene matches: 7. Germline V gives CDR1 SGHTA, CDR2 FQGNSA. The CDR3 region has the DNA TGTGCCAGCAGCACGGGCAGGACAGGCTACGAGCAGTACTTC. The encoded protein is CASSTGRTGYEQYF. The variable domain in full, completed from reference TRBV7-2 and TRBJ2-7, reads GAGVSQSPSNKVTEKGKDVELRCDPISGHTALYWYRQSLGQGLEFLIYFQGNSAPDKSGLPSDRFSAERTGGSVSTLTIQRTQQEDSAVYLCASSTGRTGYEQYFGPGTRLTVT.

This clonotype showed up just a few times. J is TRBJ1-6 and V is TRBV7-9, with D unclear. This CDR3 spans 17 amino acids. The germline V gene encodes CDR1 SEHNR and CDR2 FQNEAQ (reference sequence). Trimming took off 3 bases at V and 5 bases at J, with 17 bases between the two ends. CDR3 in amino acids: CASSFSVAAGDNSPLHF. CDR3 DNA sequence: TGTGCCAGCAGCTTTTCGGTAGCGGCGGGAGATAATTCACCCCTCCACTTT.

Of note for this clonotype: A much larger clone sits a single nucleotide away, making a read error possible. This is likely a read error, given that the CDR3 carries no conserved phenylalanine or tryptophan at its end. This chain joins TRBV5-5 and TRBJ1-2; maybe TRBD1 (6 bases). From germline, CDR1 is SGHKS and CDR2 YYEKEE (reference sequence). The ends were cut back, 4 bases at V and 4 bases at J, with 8 bases in the middle. There are 12 residues in the CDR3. For the CDR3, the DNA is TGTGCCAGCAGCATGGACAGCTATGGCTACACCTCC. Translation: CASSMDSYGYTS.

This clonotype was found many times. This chain joins TRBV24-1 and TRBJ1-5, with D possibly being TRBD1 (5 bases). This CDR3 contains 16 residues. Trimming cost V 9 bases and J 7 bases, with 24 bases left between them. Germline V gives CDR1 KGHDR, CDR2 SFDVKD. The DNA for the CDR3 is TGTGCCACCTGGGGGGGAATGACAGAGGGGTGGCAGCCCCAGCATTTT. Amino acids: CATWGGMTEGWQPQHF.

A remark on this clonotype: Lacking the conserved final phenylalanine or tryptophan, this CDR3 likely reflects a read error. The V and J genes are TRBV4-2 and TRBJ1-1; no clear D. The CDR3 loop spans 16 amino acids. Germline V gives CDR1 LGHNA, CDR2 YNFKEQ. Trimming took 0 bases from V and 1 from J, leaving 12 bases between them. In nucleotides, the CDR3 is TGTGCCAGCAGCCAAGAAGGTTTGGGCCGGAACACTGAAGCTTTCTCT. This translates into CASSQEGLGRNTEAFS.

This clonotype appeared a few times. As DNA, the CDR3 is TGTGCCTGGAATCGGGGGACTCAGCCCCAGCATTTT. Protein sequence: CAWNRGTQPQHF. V is TRBV30 and J is TRBJ1-5, with a possible D match to TRBD1 (5 bases). The CDR3 extends over 12 amino acids. Between the trimmed V and J ends, which lost 4 bases and 6 bases, there was a span of 10 bases. CDR1 GTSNPN and CDR2 SVGIG come from the germline V gene (reference sequence).